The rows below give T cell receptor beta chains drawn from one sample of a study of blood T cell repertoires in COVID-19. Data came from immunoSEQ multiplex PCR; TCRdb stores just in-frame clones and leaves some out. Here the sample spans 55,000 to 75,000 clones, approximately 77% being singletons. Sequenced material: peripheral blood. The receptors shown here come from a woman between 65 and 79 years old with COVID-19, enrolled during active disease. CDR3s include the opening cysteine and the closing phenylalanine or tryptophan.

CDR3aa: CASSYRTGSTDTQYF
v_gene: TRBV7-2

CDR3aa: CASARDLSGMEEFF
v_gene: TRBV12-5

CDR3aa: CASSTDRSNEKLFF
v_gene: TRBV7-9

CDR3aa: CASQSGTGAGGEQFF
v_gene: TRBV5-1

CDR3aa: CASRRDRGQNSPLHF
v_gene: TRBV6-5

CDR3aa: CAGTSGIGETQYF
v_gene: TRBV2

CDR3aa: CASSADRAQPQHF
v_gene: TRBV19

CDR3aa: CASSPGGGQGGYGYTF
v_gene: TRBV19

CDR3aa: CASSTGLSGSGNTIYF
v_gene: TRBV19

CDR3aa: CASSLFGSEKLFF
v_gene: TRBV5-4

CDR3aa: CASSPPTNTETQYF
v_gene: TRBV18

CDR3aa: CASSSLRNEQFF
v_gene: TRBV11-2

CDR3aa: CASGLRGRARETQYF
v_gene: TRBV25-1

CDR3aa: CASSVEPRDSSYNEQFF
v_gene: TRBV9

CDR3aa: CASSSLAGESYEQYF
v_gene: TRBV7-6

CDR3aa: CASSVGVGQRVNEKLFF
v_gene: TRBV9

CDR3aa: CASKLDIQNNEQFF
v_gene: TRBV28

CDR3aa: CASSIRAPTEAFF
v_gene: TRBV19